The 4 T cell receptor beta chains in this list originate from one sample, sequenced in a study of T cell responses to AZD1222 COVID-19 vaccine. The method was immunoSEQ multiplex PCR; TCRdb's version includes in-frame clones alone and lacks a portion of them. Here the sample spans 80,000 to 100,000 clones, 80% to 90% being singletons. Sequenced here: peripheral blood, sampled on day 0 of AZD1222 vaccination. These receptors were collected from an adult in good health.

This clone was observed a handful of times. The chain employs TRBV6-5 and TRBJ2-7, with D perhaps matching TRBD2 (6 bases). The germline V gene encodes CDR1 MNHEY and CDR2 SVGAGI. Trimming shortened V by 2 bases and J by 0 bases, and 11 bases separated the two germline ends. The CDR3 has 15 amino acids. The CDR3 DNA follows: TGTGCCAGCAGTTACAGGCGGGGTGGCTCCTACGAGCAGTACTTC. It specifies CASSYRRGGSYEQYF.

The chain uses TRBV3-1 (or the pseudogene TRBV3-2) and TRBJ1-1; D uncertain. The CDR3 length is 13 residues. CDR1 LGHDT and CDR2 YNNKEL come from the germline V gene (reference sequence). Trimming pared 3 bases from V and 6 bases from J, leaving 11 bases between. CDR3 protein: CASSHPGEAEAFF. As DNA, the CDR3 is TGTGCCAGCAGCCACCCTGGGGAGGCTGAAGCTTTCTTT.

This clone was seen just once. The genes are TRBV4-3 and TRBJ1-2, with D unclear. The CDR3 is made up of 15 amino acids. The germline gives CDR1 LGHNA, CDR2 YSLEER. V lost 1 base and J 4 bases, leaving 13 bases between the germline ends. CDR3 in amino acids: CASSQVLVGFYGYTF. CDR3 nucleotide sequence: TGCGCCAGCAGCCAAGTCCTCGTGGGCTTCTATGGCTACACCTTC.

V usage is TRBV10-3 and J usage is TRBJ1-1; 9 positions agree with TRBD1. V lost 6 bases and J lost 7; bases outside the gene matches: 6. CDR1 is ENHRY and CDR2 is SYGVKD in the germline V gene. The CDR3 runs to 13 residues. CDR3 loop: CAIRETGGGEAFF. Written as DNA, the CDR3 is TGTGCCATCAGGGAGACAGGGGGTGGTGAAGCTTTCTTT.